A single sample is the source of the 22 T cell receptor beta chains below, sequenced in a study of cytomegalovirus exposure and HLA in healthy donors. The primer mix had 60 Vbeta and 13 Jbeta primers. Profiled with immunoSEQ multiplex PCR; TCRdb holds only in-frame clones, not every one. The sample has 150,000 to 200,000 clones, roughly 86% seen once. Input material: PBMCs. Every receptor here comes from a woman in her late teens or twenties in good health and CMV-seronegative.

This clone was seen only once. The chain uses TRBV18 and TRBJ2-3; D not resolved. Germline V CDR1 and CDR2: KGHSH, LQKENI. The V end was cut by 2 bases, the J end by 5 bases, with 5 bases between. This CDR3 contains 12 residues. CDR3 sequence (DNA): TGTGCCAGCTCACCAGAGAGAGATACGCAGTATTTT. Translated, it gives CASSPERDTQYF.

This chain connects TRBV7-8 to TRBJ2-1, with 8 bases aligning to TRBD2. J lost 5 bases, V lost 5 bases, and 8 bases had no gene match. CDR1 is SGHVS, CDR2 FQNEAQ, per germline. The CDR3 contains 15 residues. The CDR3 sequence: CASSELELADNEQFF. In DNA, the CDR3 is TGTGCCAGCAGCGAACTGGAACTAGCGGACAATGAGCAGTTCTTC.

This rearrangement joins TRBV7-9 to TRBJ1-2; 7 positions match TRBD1. With V trimmed by 1 base and J by 4 bases, 6 bases remained unmatched. Germline loops: CDR1 SEHNR, CDR2 FQNEAQ (reference sequence). CDR3 length: 15 amino acids. The CDR3 loop reads CASSLGETGIYGYTF. The CDR3 coding sequence is TGTGCCAGCAGCTTAGGAGAGACAGGGATCTATGGCTACACCTTC.

V is TRBV27 and J is TRBJ1-5; the D is unclear. Germline V gene lookup returns CDR1 MNHEY and CDR2 SMNVEV (reference sequence). The CDR3 spans 15 residues. Trimming cost V 6 bases and J 4 bases, with 16 bases left between them. The CDR3 coding sequence is TGTGCCAGCAGCGTTGCGTGGGGAGGTAATCAGCCCCAGCATTTT. As protein: CASSVAWGGNQPQHF.

The chain has TRBV28 and TRBJ1-5, with D uncertain. V shed 2 bases and J shed 0 bases, with 5 bases lying between them. The CDR3 sequence is 14 residues long. Germline V lookup: CDR1 MDHEN, CDR2 SYDVKM. CDR3 sequence (DNA): TGTGCCAGCAGTTTAACAGATAGCAATCAGCCCCAGCATTTT. Translation gives CASSLTDSNQPQHF.

The J gene is TRBJ2-1, the V gene TRBV29-1; TRBD2 agrees at 9 bases. The ends lost 5 bases at V and 10 bases at J; junction bases unmatched: 6. The CDR3 consists of 12 residues. Looked up from germline, CDR1 is SQVTM and CDR2 is ANQGSEA. Written as DNA, the CDR3 is TGCAGCGTTCCCTTAGCGGGAGACGAGCAGTTCTTC. Protein: CSVPLAGDEQFF.

The chain recombines TRBV10-1 with TRBJ1-5; TRBD1 matches at 7 bases. The CDR3 consists of 15 residues. The germline V gene encodes CDR1 WNHNN and CDR2 SYGVQD (reference sequence). The trim removed 6 bases at V and 2 bases at J, leaving 7 bases unmatched. The DNA for the CDR3 is TGCGCCAGCAGCGCCGATACAGGGGGCAATCAGCCCCAGCATTTT. It is translated as CASSADTGGNQPQHF.

This clone showed up just once. This chain joins TRBV6-5 and TRBJ2-7, with D possibly being TRBD2 (5 bases). This CDR3 is built from 16 residues. Trimming took off 4 bases at V and 4 bases at J, with 20 bases between the two ends. The germline V gene has CDR1 MNHEY and CDR2 SVGAGI. CDR3 sequence reads: CASSSRLAPIPYEQYF. Here the CDR3 DNA reads TGTGCCAGCAGTTCCCGTCTAGCTCCCATCCCTTACGAGCAGTACTTC.

The rearrangement links TRBV27 to TRBJ1-5; D remains ambiguous. Looked up from germline, CDR1 is MNHEY and CDR2 is SMNVEV (reference sequence). The CDR3 consists of 14 residues. Trimming stripped 3 bases from V and 5 bases from J, with 11 bases between. Here the CDR3 reads CASSFSQSYQPQHF. The CDR3 DNA reads as TGTGCCAGCAGTTTTTCACAGTCTTATCAGCCCCAGCATTTT.

The V call is TRBV4-1, the J call TRBJ2-7; D possibly corresponds to TRBD1 (5 bases). The CDR3 contains 15 residues. Germline CDR1 reads MGHRA; CDR2 reads YSYEKL. V was cut by 0 bases and J by 4 bases, with 13 bases left in between. The CDR3 DNA sequence: TGCGCCAGCAGCCAAGACAGGGCTGGTCTATACGAGCAGTACTTC. The encoded protein is CASSQDRAGLYEQYF.

V usage is TRBV5-1 and J usage is TRBJ1-2, with 10 bases that match TRBD1. Looked up from germline, CDR1 is SGHRS and CDR2 is YFSETQ. This CDR3 has 14 residues. Trimming took 2 bases from V and 8 from J; bases not matched to a gene: 6. CDR3 DNA: TGCGCCAGCAGCTTTCCCGGGACAGGGGCCGGCTACACCTTC. Translated, it gives CASSFPGTGAGYTF.

The chain couples TRBV30 to TRBJ2-6, with D maybe TRBD1 (6 bases). The CDR3 extends over 15 amino acids. In germline, CDR1 is GTSNPN, CDR2 SVGIG (reference sequence). V was cut by 4 bases and J by 0 bases, with 10 bases left in between. CDR3 sequence reads: CAWTWGPSGANVLTF. In DNA form, the CDR3 reads TGTGCCTGGACTTGGGGGCCCTCTGGGGCCAACGTCCTGACTTTC.

This clone was picked up a small number of times. The rearrangement joins TRBV5-4 to TRBJ2-1; a possible D gene is TRBD1 (5 bases). The CDR3 sequence is 17 residues long. Germline assignment: CDR1 SGHNT and CDR2 YYREEE (reference sequence). V was trimmed by 0 bases and J by 2 bases, leaving 15 bases between them. The CDR3 sequence is CASSLAFRANPYNEQFF. In DNA form, the CDR3 reads TGTGCCAGCAGCTTGGCTTTCAGGGCTAATCCCTACAATGAGCAGTTCTTC.

The gene calls are TRBV7-2 and TRBJ1-2, with D possibly TRBD1 on 5 matching bases. Trimming pared 5 bases from V and 9 bases from J, leaving 10 bases between. Germline V gives CDR1 SGHTA, CDR2 FQGNSA. The CDR3 loop spans 11 amino acids. This CDR3 reads CASSPQGSYTF. The CDR3 DNA sequence: TGTGCCAGCAGCCCGCAGGGTAGCTACACCTTC. Full variable domain (rest looked up from reference TRBV7-2 and TRBJ1-2): GAGVSQSPSNKVTEKGKDVELRCDPISGHTALYWYRQSLGQGLEFLIYFQGNSAPDKSGLPSDRFSAERTGGSVSTLTIQRTQQEDSAVYLCASSPQGSYTFGSGTRLTVV.

This chain joins TRBV5-1 and TRBJ2-5; 7 nucleotides align to TRBD2. The V gene end was trimmed by 4 bases and the J gene end by 1 base; junction bases not matched to a gene: 4. The germline CDR1 and CDR2 sequences are SGHRS and YFSETQ. The CDR3 spans 14 residues. The DNA for the CDR3 is TGCGCCAGCAGCCCGCGGGGGATCCAAGAGACCCAGTACTTC. Translation: CASSPRGIQETQYF.

The chain links TRBV2 to TRBJ2-1; 7 nucleotides align to TRBD1. Germline loops: CDR1 SNHLY, CDR2 FYNNEI. The trim removed 3 bases at V and 1 base at J, leaving 3 bases unmatched. This CDR3 is 15 amino acids long. CDR3 in DNA: TGTGCCAGCAGTGAGTCAGGGGGTTCCTACAATGAGCAGTTCTTC. Protein sequence: CASSESGGSYNEQFF.

The V call is TRBV9, the J call TRBJ2-5; possible D gene TRBD1, 6 bases. Germline CDR1 and CDR2: SGDLS and YYNGEE. The V gene lost 0 bases and the J gene lost 0 bases, with 6 bases spanning the gap. The CDR3 spans 14 residues. The CDR3: CASSVEGDQETQYF. CDR3 coding DNA: TGTGCCAGCAGCGTAGAGGGGGACCAAGAGACCCAGTACTTC.

This sequence joins TRBV7-2 and TRBJ2-1, with 10 nucleotides matching TRBD1. The junction had 8 bases not matched to a gene; V was cut back by 5 bases and J by 7 bases. CDR1 is SGHTA and CDR2 is FQGNSA in the germline V gene. The CDR3 covers 15 residues. CDR3 loop: CASSLDRGGRNEQFF. For the CDR3, the DNA is TGTGCCAGCAGCCTGGACAGGGGGGGACGGAATGAGCAGTTCTTC.

This clone has more than one count but fewer than ten. The gene calls are TRBV5-3 and TRBJ1-3, with a tentative D call TRBD1 (5 bases). TRBV5-3 belongs to the ORF category, with a function that is uncertain. This CDR3 has 17 amino acids. Trimming took off 0 bases at V and 1 base at J, with 14 bases between the two ends. CDR3 nucleotide sequence: TGTGCCAGAAGCTTGGGCGTCGGCAGGGTATCTGGAAACACCATATATTTT. Translation: CARSLGVGRVSGNTIYF.

The chain couples TRBV6-4 to TRBJ1-2; 11 bases agree with TRBD1. CDR1 is MRHNA, CDR2 SNTAGT, per germline. The length of the CDR3 is 15 residues. J lost 7 bases, V lost 6 bases, and 10 bases had no gene match. CDR3 in amino acids: CASRLDGQGAFGYTF. Written as DNA, the CDR3 is TGTGCCAGCAGACTCGACGGACAGGGGGCTTTTGGCTACACCTTC.

The rearrangement links TRBV7-9 to TRBJ2-2, with D possibly matching TRBD2 (6 bases). CDR1 and CDR2 from the germline V gene are SEHNR and FQNEAQ (reference sequence). The CDR3 has 14 residues. The ends were cut back, 1 base at V and 4 bases at J, with 7 bases in the middle. The CDR3 coding sequence is TGTGCCAGCAGCTTAGGGGAGGCCACCGGGGAGCTGTTTTTT. This translates into CASSLGEATGELFF.

Here the CDR3 reads CASSYSRGAGQPQHF. The CDR3 DNA sequence: TGTGCCAGCAGTTACTCGCGGGGGGCAGGGCAGCCCCAGCATTTT. The rearrangement joins TRBV6-5 to TRBJ1-5, with D tentatively TRBD1 (6 bases). There are 15 residues in the CDR3. V dropped 0 bases and J dropped 7 bases, with 13 bases sitting between them. CDR1 is MNHEY and CDR2 is SVGAGI in the germline V gene.